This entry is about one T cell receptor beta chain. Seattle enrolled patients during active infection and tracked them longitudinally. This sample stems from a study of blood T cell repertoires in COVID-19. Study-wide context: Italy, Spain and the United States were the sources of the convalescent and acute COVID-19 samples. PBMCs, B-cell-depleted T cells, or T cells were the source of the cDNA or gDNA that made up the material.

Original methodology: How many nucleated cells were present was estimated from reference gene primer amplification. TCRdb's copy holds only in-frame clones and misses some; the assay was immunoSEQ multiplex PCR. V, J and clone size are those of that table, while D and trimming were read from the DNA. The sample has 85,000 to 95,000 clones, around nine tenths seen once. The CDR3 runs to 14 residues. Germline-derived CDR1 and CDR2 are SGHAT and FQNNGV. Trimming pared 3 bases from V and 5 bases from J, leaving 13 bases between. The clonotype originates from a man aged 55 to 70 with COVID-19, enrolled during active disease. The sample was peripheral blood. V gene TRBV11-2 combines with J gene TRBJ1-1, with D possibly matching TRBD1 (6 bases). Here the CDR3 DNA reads TGTGCCAGCAGCTTGGCGGGGGCAGGAACTGAAGCTTTCTTT. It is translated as CASSLAGAGTEAFF.